This TCR beta chain was sequenced in a study of T cells in women clearing cervical HPV infection. The wider study: Controls gave blood once infection was undetectable; cases at lesion identification.

Notes on this clone: Its target is not known. The CDR3 end lies 3 residues beyond the end of the read and is filled in from the germline J gene.

Overall study findings and caveats: TRBV6-7 relative abundance averaged approximately 0.11% in cases and under 0.2% in controls. CIN3+ cases had significantly higher TCR richness than controls; evenness did not differ. Richness plus V gene abundances separated cases from controls with AUC around 0.79.

The CDR3 extends over 14 amino acids. The germline V gene encodes CDR1 SGHTA and CDR2 FQGNSA. Generated by immunoSEQ multiplex PCR, the TCRdb table keeps only in-frame clones and is missing some. The sample has some 39,000 clones. The source is a woman between 18 and 70 years old with a cervical HPV16 infection that either progressed to CIN3+ or cleared (not recorded which). The specimen was blood buffy coat. The V gene is TRBV7-2, the J gene TRBJ2-4; D possibly corresponds to TRBD2 (6 bases). CDR3 bases read: TGTGCCAGCACCCCCCAAGGGACTCGGGGCGGT. It encodes CASTPQGTRGG. The CDR3 as a whole reads CASTPQGTRGGQYF.